The TCR beta chain under discussion was sequenced for a study of blood T cell repertoires in COVID-19. Overall study context: Specimens from acute and convalescent COVID-19 originated in the United States, Italy and Spain. T cells, B-cell-depleted T cells, or PBMCs provided the cDNA or gDNA that served as material.

Losses at the gene ends were 3 bases for V and 4 bases for J; bases not matched to a gene: 5. CDR3 length: 16 residues. Germline V gives CDR1 SGHAT, CDR2 FQDESV (reference sequence). This clone came up once. In the authors' methods: Reference gene primer amplification gave estimated nucleated cell counts. Sequencing used immunoSEQ multiplex PCR; TCRdb keeps in-frame clones, though not all of them. Clone size and the V and J calls come from that table; the DNA yielded D and trimming. Here the sample spans about 73,000 clones, 65% to 85% being singletons. The clonotype originates from a human donor in a cohort sampled during active COVID-19. Sequences were obtained from peripheral blood. The chain couples TRBV11-1 to TRBJ2-3, with 12 bases matching TRBD2. CDR3 nucleotides: TGTGCCAGCAGCTTCCCCGCTAGCGGGGGGGCAGATACGCAGTATTTT. Residues: CASSFPASGGADTQYF.